This TCR beta chain is from a study of neoadjuvant anti-PD-1 for oral cavity cancer. CDR3 length: 13 residues. Germline V gives CDR1 ENHRY, CDR2 SYGVKD. The V end was cut by 3 bases, the J end by 4 bases, with 8 bases between. This clone has just one count. Sequenced by immunoSEQ multiplex PCR; TCRdb stores in-frame clones only, minus some. The sample shows 65,000 to 95,000 clones, under 85% of them seen only once. The V and J genes are TRBV10-3 and TRBJ2-3, with unresolved D. The starting material was PBMCs, obtained before nivolumab (anti-PD-1) treatment. The origin of this receptor is a person aged 40-85 years with oral cavity squamous cell carcinoma. The CDR3: CAISDLGSDTQYF. Written as DNA, the CDR3 is TGTGCCATCAGTGACCTAGGGTCAGATACGCAGTATTTT.